The rows below give T cell receptor beta chains drawn from one sample of a study of T cell responses to AZD1222 COVID-19 vaccine. This table comes from immunoSEQ multiplex PCR, and its TCRdb copy is limited to in-frame clones, with some not included. The data hold about 96,000 clones, with 85% to 90% observed a single time. The sample in question was peripheral blood, obtained on day 0 of AZD1222 vaccination. These receptors all stem from an adult in good health. Both conserved end residues are trimmed from each CDR3.

J gene,V gene,CDR3 protein
TRBJ2-2,TRBV6-5,ATLRGGGTGELF
TRBJ2-7,TRBV4-3,ASSQIHRGLAGDEQY
TRBJ2-7,TRBV7-9,ASSYGTRYEQY
TRBJ2-3,TRBV24-1,ATSDLQAGKDTQY
TRBJ2-7,TRBV4-1,ASSQEDGGEQY
TRBJ2-7,TRBV7-7,ASSPDLGAYEQY
TRBJ2-1,TRBV7-3,ASSSNPGEPPYNEQF
TRBJ1-1,TRBV10-3,AISSVTEAF
TRBJ1-3,TRBV10-3,AISEPGNTIY
TRBJ1-2,TRBV28,ASSPPGGGPNYGYT